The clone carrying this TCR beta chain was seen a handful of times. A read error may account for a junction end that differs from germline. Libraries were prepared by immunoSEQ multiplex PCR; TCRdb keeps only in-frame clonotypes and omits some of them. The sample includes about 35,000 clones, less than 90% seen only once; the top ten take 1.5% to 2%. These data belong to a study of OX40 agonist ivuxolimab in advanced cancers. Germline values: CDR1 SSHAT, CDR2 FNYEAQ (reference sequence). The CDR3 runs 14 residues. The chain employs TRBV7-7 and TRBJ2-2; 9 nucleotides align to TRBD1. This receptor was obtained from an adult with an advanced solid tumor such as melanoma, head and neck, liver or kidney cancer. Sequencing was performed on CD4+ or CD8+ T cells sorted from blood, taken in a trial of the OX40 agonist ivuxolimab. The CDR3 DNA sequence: TGTGCTAGCAGCTGGGACAGGGCCACCGGGGAGCTGTTTTTT. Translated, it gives CASSWDRATGELFF.